Shown below are 7 T cell receptor beta chains from a single sample sequenced in a study of cytomegalovirus exposure and HLA in healthy donors. Data came from immunoSEQ multiplex PCR; TCRdb stores just in-frame clones and leaves some out. Among about 240,000 clones listed, approximately 86% were seen once. Sequencing was performed on PBMCs. Receptor source: a woman between 25 and 40 years old in good health and CMV-seropositive.

This chain connects TRBV7-9 to TRBJ1-4; possibly TRBD1 for D (6 bases). This CDR3 is 17 amino acids long. Germline V gives CDR1 SEHNR, CDR2 FQNEAQ (reference sequence). The ends were cut back, 4 bases at V and 5 bases at J, with 20 bases in the middle. The CDR3 sequence: CASSSTTSTGWNEKLFF. DNA of the CDR3: TGTGCCAGCAGCTCGACCACTTCGACAGGATGGAATGAAAAACTGTTTTTT.

The V call is TRBV30, the J call TRBJ2-1, with D possibly being TRBD2 (6 bases). Germline assignment: CDR1 GTSNPN and CDR2 SVGIG (reference sequence). This CDR3 has 15 residues. Deletions cut 1 base from V and 8 bases from J, with 18 bases between. The CDR3 sequence is CAWSEVAVGWDEQFF. The DNA of the CDR3 is TGTGCCTGGAGTGAGGTAGCGGTAGGCTGGGATGAGCAGTTCTTC.

The table lists this clone with a count of one. The CDR3, as DNA: TGTGCCAGCAGCCCGCGGACAGGCGGGATGAGCACAGATACGCAGTATTTT. It is translated as CASSPRTGGMSTDTQYF. The chain joins TRBV11-3 to TRBJ2-3, with a tentative D call TRBD1 (7 bases). Per the germline V gene, CDR1 is SGHNT and CDR2 is YENEEA. V lost 5 bases to trimming and J lost 0 bases, with 18 bases between them. This CDR3 region has 17 residues.

This chain joins TRBV11-2 and TRBJ2-1, with D uncertain. CDR3 length equals 16 residues. Germline CDR1 reads SGHAT; CDR2 reads FQNNGV. Trimming pared 5 bases from V and 2 bases from J, leaving 16 bases between. CDR3 region: CASSTQQLPPYNEQFF. In DNA, the CDR3 is TGTGCCAGCAGCACCCAACAGTTACCCCCCTACAATGAGCAGTTCTTC. The full variable domain, its missing parts supplied by reference TRBV11-2 and TRBJ2-1, is EAGVAQSPRYKIIEKRQSVAFWCNPISGHATLYWYQQILGQGPKLLIQFQNNGVVDDSQLPKDRFSAERLKGVDSTLKIQPAKLEDSAVYLCASSTQQLPPYNEQFFGPGTRLTVL.

This clone appeared once. The gene calls are TRBV7-2 and TRBJ2-2; 13 bases align to TRBD2. The CDR3 runs to 17 residues. Germline CDR1 is SGHTA and CDR2 is FQGNSA. V trimming: 5 bases; J trimming: 2 bases; junction bases outside the gene matches: 5. DNA of the CDR3: TGTGCCAGCAGCCGGGGACTAGCGGGACTAAACACCGGGGAGCTGTTTTTT. Amino acid sequence: CASSRGLAGLNTGELFF.

This clone is a singleton in its sample. This sequence joins TRBV12-5 and TRBJ2-5; D uncertain. The germline V gene has CDR1 LGHNT and CDR2 FRNRAP. This CDR3 contains 13 residues. V was shortened by 1 base and J by 9 bases, with 12 bases between the two germline ends. This chain's CDR3 is CASGLETTLPQYF. CDR3 bases: TGTGCTAGTGGTTTGGAAACCACCCTACCCCAGTACTTC.

The chain employs TRBV30 and TRBJ2-7; 7 bases fit TRBD2. This CDR3 has 14 residues. The trim removed 4 bases at V and 3 bases at J, leaving 9 bases unmatched. Looked up from germline, CDR1 is GTSNPN and CDR2 is SVGIG (reference sequence). For the CDR3, the DNA is TGTGCCTGGACCCCCCAGGCTAGCGGCTACGAGCAGTACTTC. Residues: CAWTPQASGYEQYF.